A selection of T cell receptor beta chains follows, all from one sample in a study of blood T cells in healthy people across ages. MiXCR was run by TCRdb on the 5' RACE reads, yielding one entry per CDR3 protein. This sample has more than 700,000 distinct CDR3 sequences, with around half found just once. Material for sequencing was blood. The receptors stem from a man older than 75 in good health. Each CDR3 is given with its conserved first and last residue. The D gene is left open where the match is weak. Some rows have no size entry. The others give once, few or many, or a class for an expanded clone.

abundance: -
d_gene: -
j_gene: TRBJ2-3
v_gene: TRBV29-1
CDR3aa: CSVEDLAFGRYAYF
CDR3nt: TGCAGCGTTGAAGATCTGGCGTTTGGGAGATACGCGTATTTT

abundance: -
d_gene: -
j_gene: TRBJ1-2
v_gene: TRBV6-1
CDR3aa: CASSVRDGGTRGYTF
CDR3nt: TGTGCCAGCAGTGTCCGGGACGGGGGGACGAGGGGCTACACCTTC

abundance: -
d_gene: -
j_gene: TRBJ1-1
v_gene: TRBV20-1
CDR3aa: CSASWGVEGAFF
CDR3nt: TGCAGTGCTAGTTGGGGGGTAGAAGGGGCTTTCTTT

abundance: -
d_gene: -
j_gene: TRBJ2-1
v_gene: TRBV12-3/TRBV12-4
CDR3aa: CASSLALGGGMNEQFF
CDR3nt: TGTGCCAGCAGTTTAGCGTTAGGGGGAGGGATGAATGAGCAGTTCTTC

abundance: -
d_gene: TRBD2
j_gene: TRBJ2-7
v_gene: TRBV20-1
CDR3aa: CSARTSGRDNEQYF
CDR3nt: TGCAGTGCCAGGACTAGCGGGAGGGACAATGAGCAGTACTTC

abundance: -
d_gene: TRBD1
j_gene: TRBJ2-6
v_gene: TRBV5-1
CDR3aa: CASSLGTGAANVLTF
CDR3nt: TGCGCCAGCAGCTTGGGGACAGGGGCGGCCAACGTCCTGACTTTC

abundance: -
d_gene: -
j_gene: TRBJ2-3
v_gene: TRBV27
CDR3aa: CASIQRDTQYF
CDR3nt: TGTGCCAGCATCCAAAGGGATACGCAGTATTTT

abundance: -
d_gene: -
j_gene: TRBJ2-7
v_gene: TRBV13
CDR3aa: CASSQGKGEQYF
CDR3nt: TGTGCCAGCAGCCAAGGCAAAGGCGAGCAGTACTTC

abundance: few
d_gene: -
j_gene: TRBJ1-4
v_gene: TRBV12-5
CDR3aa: CASGLSSVNEKLFF
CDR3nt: TGTGCTAGTGGTTTGAGTTCCGTTAACGAAAAACTGTTTTTT

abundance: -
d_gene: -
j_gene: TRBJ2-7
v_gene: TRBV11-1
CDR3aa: CASSLDGRTYEQYF
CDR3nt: TGTGCCAGCAGCTTAGACGGGCGGACCTACGAGCAGTACTTC

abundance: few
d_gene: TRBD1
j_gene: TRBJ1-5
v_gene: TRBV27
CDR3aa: CASSSGTGGQHF
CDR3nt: TGTGCCAGCAGTTCCGGGACAGGTGGCCAGCATTTT

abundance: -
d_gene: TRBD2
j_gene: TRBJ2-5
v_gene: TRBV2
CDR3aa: CASRFIAGAYSEQYF
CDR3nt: TGTGCCAGCAGATTTATAGCGGGAGCGTACAGTGAGCAGTACTTC

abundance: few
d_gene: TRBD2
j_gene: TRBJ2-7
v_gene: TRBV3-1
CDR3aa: CASSQAAGDFSEQYF
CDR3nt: TGTGCCAGCAGCCAAGCGGCGGGAGACTTTTCCGAGCAGTACTTC

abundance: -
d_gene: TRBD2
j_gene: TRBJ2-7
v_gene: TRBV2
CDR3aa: CASSEAGSGLGEQYF
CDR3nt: TGTGCCAGCAGTGAGGCGGGTAGCGGGCTAGGGGAGCAGTACTTC

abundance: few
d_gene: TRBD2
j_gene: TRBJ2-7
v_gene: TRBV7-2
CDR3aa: CASRQRPGGLYEQYF
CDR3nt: TGTGCCAGCAGACAAAGGCCGGGAGGGCTATACGAGCAGTACTTC

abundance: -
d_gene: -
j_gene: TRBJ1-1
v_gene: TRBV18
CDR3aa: CASSGTGGMNTEAFF
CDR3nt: TGTGCCAGCTCCGGGACCGGTGGCATGAACACTGAAGCTTTCTTT

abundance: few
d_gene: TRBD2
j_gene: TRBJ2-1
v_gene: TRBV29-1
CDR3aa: CSVEGAGVYNEQFF
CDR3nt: TGCAGCGTTGAAGGAGCGGGAGTTTACAATGAGCAGTTCTTC

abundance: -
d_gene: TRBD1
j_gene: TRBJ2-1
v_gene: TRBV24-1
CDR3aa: CATSGGQGLWGEQFF
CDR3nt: TGTGCCACCAGTGGGGGACAGGGGCTTTGGGGGGAGCAGTTCTTC

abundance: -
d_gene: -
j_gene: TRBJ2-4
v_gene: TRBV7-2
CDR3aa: CASSPGTREAKNIQYF
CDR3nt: TGTGCCAGCAGCCCTGGGACTCGGGAGGCCAAAAACATTCAGTACTTC

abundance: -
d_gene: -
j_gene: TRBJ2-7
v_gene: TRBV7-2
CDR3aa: CASSLVRTNYEQYF
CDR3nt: TGTGCCAGCAGCTTAGTCCGGACTAACTACGAGCAGTACTTC

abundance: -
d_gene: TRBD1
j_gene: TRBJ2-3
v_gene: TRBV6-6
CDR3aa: CASSYSGTEHRYAYF
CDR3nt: TGTGCCAGCAGTTACTCGGGGACAGAGCACAGATACGCGTATTTT

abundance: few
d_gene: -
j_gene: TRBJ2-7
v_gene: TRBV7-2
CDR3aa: CASSLDFGGGYEQYF
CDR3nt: TGTGCCAGCAGCTTAGATTTTGGGGGCGGCTACGAGCAGTACTTC

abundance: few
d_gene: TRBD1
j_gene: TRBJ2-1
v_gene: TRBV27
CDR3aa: CASSRDRAYNEQFF
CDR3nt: TGTGCCAGCAGTCGGGACAGAGCCTACAATGAGCAGTTCTTC